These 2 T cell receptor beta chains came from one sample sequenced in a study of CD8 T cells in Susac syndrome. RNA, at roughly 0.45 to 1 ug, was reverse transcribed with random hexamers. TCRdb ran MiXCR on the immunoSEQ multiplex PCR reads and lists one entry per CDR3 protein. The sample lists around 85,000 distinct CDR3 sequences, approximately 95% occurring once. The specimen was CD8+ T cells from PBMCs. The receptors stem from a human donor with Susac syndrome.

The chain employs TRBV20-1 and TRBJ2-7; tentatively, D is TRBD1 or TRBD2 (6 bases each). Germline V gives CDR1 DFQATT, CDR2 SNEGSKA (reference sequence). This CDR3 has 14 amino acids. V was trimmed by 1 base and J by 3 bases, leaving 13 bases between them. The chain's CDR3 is CSARGRDTYYEQYF. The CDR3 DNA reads TGCAGTGCTAGAGGGCGGGACACCTACTACGAGCAGTACTTC.

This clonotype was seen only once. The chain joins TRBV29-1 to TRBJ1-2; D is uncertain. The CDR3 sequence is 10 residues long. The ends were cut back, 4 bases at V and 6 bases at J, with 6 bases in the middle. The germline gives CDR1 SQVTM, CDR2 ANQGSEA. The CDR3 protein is CSVGKDGYTF. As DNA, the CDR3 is TGCAGCGTTGGGAAGGATGGCTACACCTTC.